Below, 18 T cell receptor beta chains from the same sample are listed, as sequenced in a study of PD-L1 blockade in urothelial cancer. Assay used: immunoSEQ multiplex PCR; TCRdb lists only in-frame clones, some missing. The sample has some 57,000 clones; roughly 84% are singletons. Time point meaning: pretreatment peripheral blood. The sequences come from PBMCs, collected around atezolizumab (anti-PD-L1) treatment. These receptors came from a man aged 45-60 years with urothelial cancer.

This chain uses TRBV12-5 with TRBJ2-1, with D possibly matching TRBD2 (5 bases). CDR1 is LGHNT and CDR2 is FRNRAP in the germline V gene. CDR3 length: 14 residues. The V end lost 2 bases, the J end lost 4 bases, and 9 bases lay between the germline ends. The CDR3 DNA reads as TGTGCTAGTGGTTTGCGGGGAGTATACAATGAGCAGTTCTTC. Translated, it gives CASGLRGVYNEQFF.

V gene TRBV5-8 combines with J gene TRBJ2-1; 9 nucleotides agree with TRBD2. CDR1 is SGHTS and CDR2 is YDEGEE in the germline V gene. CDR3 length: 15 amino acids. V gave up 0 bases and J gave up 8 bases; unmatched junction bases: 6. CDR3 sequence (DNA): TGTGCCAGCAGCTTGGGACCGGGACTAGCATATGAGCAGTTCTTC. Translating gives CASSLGPGLAYEQFF.

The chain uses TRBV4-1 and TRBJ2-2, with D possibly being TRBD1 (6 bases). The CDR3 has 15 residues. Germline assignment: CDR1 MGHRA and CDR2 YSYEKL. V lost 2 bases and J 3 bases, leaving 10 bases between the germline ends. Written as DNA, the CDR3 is TGCGCCAGCAGCCAACAGACAGGCTACACCGGGGAGCTGTTTTTT. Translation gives CASSQQTGYTGELFF.

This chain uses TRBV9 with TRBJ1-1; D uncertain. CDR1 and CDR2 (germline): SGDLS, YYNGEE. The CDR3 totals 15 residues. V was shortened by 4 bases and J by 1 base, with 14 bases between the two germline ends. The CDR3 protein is CASSLLQTANTEAFF. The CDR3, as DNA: TGTGCCAGCAGCTTACTCCAAACTGCGAACACTGAAGCTTTCTTT.

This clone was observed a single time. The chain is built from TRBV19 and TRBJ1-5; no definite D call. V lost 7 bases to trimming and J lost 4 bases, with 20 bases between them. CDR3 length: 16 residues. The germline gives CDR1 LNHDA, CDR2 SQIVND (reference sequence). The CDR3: CASTPSGSSINQPQHF. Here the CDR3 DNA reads TGTGCCAGTACCCCCTCAGGATCCTCAATAAATCAGCCCCAGCATTTT.

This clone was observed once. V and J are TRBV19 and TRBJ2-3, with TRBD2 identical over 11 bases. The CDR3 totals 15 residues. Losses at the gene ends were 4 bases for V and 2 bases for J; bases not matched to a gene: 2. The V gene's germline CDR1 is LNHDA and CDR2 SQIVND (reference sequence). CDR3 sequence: CASSKTSGATDTQYF. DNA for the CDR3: TGTGCCAGTAGTAAGACTAGCGGGGCCACAGATACGCAGTATTTT.

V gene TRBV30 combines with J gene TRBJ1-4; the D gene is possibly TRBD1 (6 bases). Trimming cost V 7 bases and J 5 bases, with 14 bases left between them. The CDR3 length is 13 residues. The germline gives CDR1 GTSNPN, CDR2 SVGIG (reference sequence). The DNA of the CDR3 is TGTGCCTCAAGGAGGGGGGGAAATGAAAAACTGTTTTTT. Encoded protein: CASRRGGNEKLFF.

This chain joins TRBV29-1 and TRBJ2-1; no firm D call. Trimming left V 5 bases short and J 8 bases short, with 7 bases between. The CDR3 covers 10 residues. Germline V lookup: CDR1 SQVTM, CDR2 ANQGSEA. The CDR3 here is CSVRLDEQFF. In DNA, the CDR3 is TGCAGCGTTCGACTTGATGAGCAGTTCTTC.

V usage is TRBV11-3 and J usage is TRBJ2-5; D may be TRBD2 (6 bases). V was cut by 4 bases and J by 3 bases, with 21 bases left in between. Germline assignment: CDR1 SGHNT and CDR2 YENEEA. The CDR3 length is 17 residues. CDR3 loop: CASSSGRVSSAKETQYF. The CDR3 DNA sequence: TGTGCCAGCAGCTCCGGGCGGGTTTCTAGCGCTAAAGAGACCCAGTACTTC.

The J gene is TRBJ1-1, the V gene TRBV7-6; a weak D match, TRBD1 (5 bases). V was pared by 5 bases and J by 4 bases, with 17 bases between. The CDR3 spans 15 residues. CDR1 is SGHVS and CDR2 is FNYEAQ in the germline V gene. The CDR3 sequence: CASSITALGGTEAFF. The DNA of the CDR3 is TGTGCCAGCAGCATCACCGCCTTGGGGGGCACTGAAGCTTTCTTT.

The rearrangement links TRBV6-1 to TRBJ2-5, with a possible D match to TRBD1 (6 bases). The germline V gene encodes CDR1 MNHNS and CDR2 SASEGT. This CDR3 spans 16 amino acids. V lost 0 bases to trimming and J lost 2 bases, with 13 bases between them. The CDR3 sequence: CASSEAGRGIQETQYF. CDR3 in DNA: TGTGCCAGCAGTGAAGCGGGTAGGGGGATTCAAGAGACCCAGTACTTC.

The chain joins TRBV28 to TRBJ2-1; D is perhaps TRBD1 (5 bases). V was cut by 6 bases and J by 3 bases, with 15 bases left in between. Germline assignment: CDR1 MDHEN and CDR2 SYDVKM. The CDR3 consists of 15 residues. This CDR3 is CASREATVHYNEQFF. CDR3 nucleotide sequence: TGTGCCAGCAGAGAAGCGACAGTGCACTACAATGAGCAGTTCTTC.

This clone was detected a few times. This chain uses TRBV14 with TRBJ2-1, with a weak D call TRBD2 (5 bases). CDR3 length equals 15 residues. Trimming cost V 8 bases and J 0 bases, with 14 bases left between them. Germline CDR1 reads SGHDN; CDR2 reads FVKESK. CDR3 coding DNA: TGTGCCAGCGGGCGGGTTGCTGGCTCCTACAATGAGCAGTTCTTC. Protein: CASGRVAGSYNEQFF.

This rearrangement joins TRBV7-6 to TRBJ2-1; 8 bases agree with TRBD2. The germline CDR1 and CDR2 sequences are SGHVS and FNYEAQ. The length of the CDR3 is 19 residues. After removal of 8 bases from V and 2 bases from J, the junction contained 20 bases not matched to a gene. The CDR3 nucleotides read TGTGCCAGCGGACTATCCAATTACCGGCGGGGGGATACCTACAATGAGCAGTTCTTC. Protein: CASGLSNYRRGDTYNEQFF.

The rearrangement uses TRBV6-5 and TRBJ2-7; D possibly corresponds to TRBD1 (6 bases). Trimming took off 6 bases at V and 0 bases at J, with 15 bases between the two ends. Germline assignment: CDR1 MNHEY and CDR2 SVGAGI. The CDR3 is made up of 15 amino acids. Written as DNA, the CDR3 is TGTGCCAGCAGGCCCCGGACAGTAAGCTCCTACGAGCAGTACTTC. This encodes CASRPRTVSSYEQYF.

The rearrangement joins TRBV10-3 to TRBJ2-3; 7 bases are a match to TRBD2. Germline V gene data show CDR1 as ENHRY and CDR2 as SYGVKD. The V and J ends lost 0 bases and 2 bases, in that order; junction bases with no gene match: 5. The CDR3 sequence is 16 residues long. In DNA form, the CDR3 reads TGTGCCATCAGTGAGTCGGGACTAACCTCCACAGATACGCAGTATTTT. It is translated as CAISESGLTSTDTQYF.

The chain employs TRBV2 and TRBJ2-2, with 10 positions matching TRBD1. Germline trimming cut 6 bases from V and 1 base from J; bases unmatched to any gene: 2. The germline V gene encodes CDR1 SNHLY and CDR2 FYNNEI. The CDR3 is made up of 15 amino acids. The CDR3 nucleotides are TGTGCCAGCAGAGGACAGGGGGGGAACACCGGGGAGCTGTTTTTT. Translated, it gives CASRGQGGNTGELFF.

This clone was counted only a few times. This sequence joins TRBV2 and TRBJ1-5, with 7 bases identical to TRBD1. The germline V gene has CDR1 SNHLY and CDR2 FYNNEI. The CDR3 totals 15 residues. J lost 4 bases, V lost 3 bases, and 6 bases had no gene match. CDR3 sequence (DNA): TGTGCCAGCAGTGAGGGACAGCACTTTAATCAGCCCCAGCATTTT. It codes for CASSEGQHFNQPQHF.